In this sample, the clone carrying this TCR beta chain turned up once. This record belongs to a study of control samples from healthy donors and cancer patients. Repertoires were generated with immunoSEQ multiplex PCR, while TCRdb's copy carries only in-frame clones and drops some. The data contain roughly 80,000 clones, over 75% of them singletons. With 4 bases removed from V and 0 bases from J, the gap between germline ends came to 12 bases. The length of the CDR3 is 16 residues. In germline, CDR1 is LGHDT, CDR2 YNNKEL (reference sequence). The specimen sequenced was blood. The rearrangement joins TRBV3-1 (or the pseudogene TRBV3-2) to TRBJ2-2; TRBD2 might be the D (5 bases). This TCR was recovered from a woman aged 45-59 years in good health. This CDR3 reads CASSRSDSSNTGELFF. CDR3 DNA sequence: TGTGCCAGCAGCCGTTCGGACTCCTCGAACACCGGGGAGCTGTTTTTT.